This passage covers 24 T cell receptor beta chains from one sample sequenced in a study of identical twins (TCRdb year 2016). Libraries were built with 5' RACE. The instrument was an Illumina HiSeq 2000. TCRdb redid the processing of the public reads, applying fastp at Q25 and MiXCR, and retained in-frame beta chains. Each entry is one CDR3 protein sequence, shown with its most common DNA and genes. The sample data list around 510,000 distinct CDR3 sequences, and roughly an eighth of these were observed just once. Approximately 0.98% of the sample goes to the ten largest clones. This sample also appeared in a second study, on yellow fever vaccine responses in identical twins.

Source material: CD4+ T cells sorted from blood. These receptors were obtained from a young woman in good health.

The chain joins TRBV28 to TRBJ2-2; 16 positions match TRBD2. The CDR3 runs 21 residues. Germline-derived CDR1 and CDR2 are MDHEN and SYDVKM. V dropped 0 bases and J dropped 1; count of bases not matched to a gene: 8. The CDR3 DNA sequence: TGTGCCAGCAGTTTATGGAGAGGGACTAGCGGGAGGGCCCAGAACACCGGGGAGCTGTTTTTT. Protein: CASSLWRGTSGRAQNTGELFF.

This clonotype was seen a handful of times. The rearrangement links TRBV5-1 to TRBJ1-5, with 7 positions matching TRBD1. The CDR3 is 15 amino acids. The germline V gene encodes CDR1 SGHRS and CDR2 YFSETQ. V shed 4 bases, J shed 5 bases, and the junction held 9 bases outside the gene matches. In DNA form, the CDR3 reads TGCGCCAGCAGCCCGGGGGACAGACAGGATCAGCCCCAGCATTTT. Residues: CASSPGDRQDQPQHF.

Only a few counts were recorded for this clonotype. The V call is TRBV6-2 or TRBV6-3, the J call TRBJ2-1, with a possible D match to TRBD2 (6 bases). Trimming cost V 2 bases and J 3 bases, with 11 bases left between them. This CDR3 contains 15 residues. In germline, CDR1 is MNHEY, CDR2 SVGEGT. The CDR3 loop is CASSYEAGNYNEQFF. The CDR3 region has the DNA TGTGCCAGCAGTTACGAGGCGGGAAACTACAATGAGCAGTTCTTC.

The CDR3 loop reads CASSTDRGWQETQYF. The DNA of the CDR3 is TGTGCCAGCAGCACGGACAGGGGTTGGCAAGAGACCCAGTACTTC. The chain is built from TRBV12-3 or TRBV12-4 and TRBJ2-5, with 9 bases aligning to TRBD1. V lost 6 bases, J lost 2 bases, and 7 bases stayed unmatched. The CDR3 is 15 amino acids.

The chain uses TRBV4-2 and TRBJ1-6, with TRBD1 identical over 8 bases. J gave up 4 bases and V 2 bases, and 4 bases lay outside the gene matches. CDR1 is LGHNA and CDR2 is YNFKEQ in the germline V gene. This CDR3 has 16 amino acids. The CDR3 spells CASSQPGQGYNSPLHF. CDR3 in DNA: TGTGCCAGCAGCCAACCTGGACAGGGTTATAATTCACCCCTCCACTTT.

The chain recombines TRBV20-1 with TRBJ1-1; TRBD1 matches at 7 bases. The trim removed 1 base at V and 4 bases at J, leaving 9 bases unmatched. This CDR3 has 15 residues. The germline CDR1 and CDR2 sequences are DFQATT and SNEGSKA (reference sequence). CDR3 amino acids: CSARGGQGGITEAFF. DNA for the CDR3: TGCAGTGCTAGAGGAGGGCAGGGGGGTATCACTGAAGCTTTCTTT.

The CDR3 DNA reads TGCAGCTACCAGGGGGCATCCTACGAGCAGTACTTC. Protein product: CSYQGASYEQYF. The chain carries TRBV29-1 and TRBJ2-7, with 8 bases identical to TRBD1. The J segment lost 1 base and the V segment lost 8 bases, leaving 4 bases of the junction unmatched. Germline assignment: CDR1 SQVTM and CDR2 ANQGSEA. The CDR3 length is 12 residues.

Ten or more counts support this clonotype. The gene calls are TRBV29-1 and TRBJ2-5, with D perhaps assigned TRBD1 or TRBD2 (5 bases each). V was shortened by 5 bases and J by 2 bases, with 21 bases between the two germline ends. Germline V lookup: CDR1 SQVTM, CDR2 ANQGSEA. The CDR3 runs 16 residues. CDR3 protein: CSVRTGRLSVQETQYF. The CDR3 bases are TGCAGCGTTCGAACGGGGCGGTTGTCAGTTCAAGAGACCCAGTACTTC.

The CDR3 DNA follows: TGTGCCACCAGCACCCCGACCGGAGAGACCCAGTACTTC. Its translation: CATSTPTGETQYF. The genes are TRBV15 and TRBJ2-5, with D unresolved. The CDR3 sequence is 13 residues long. Germline-derived CDR1 and CDR2 are LNHNV and YYDKDF (reference sequence). V lost 4 bases, J lost 4 bases, and 10 bases lay in between.

This clonotype was detected a few times. The chain uses TRBV3-1 and TRBJ2-3; D possibly corresponds to TRBD2 (7 bases). The CDR3 has 17 residues. From germline, CDR1 is LGHDT and CDR2 YNNKEL (reference sequence). V gave up 0 bases and J gave up 6 bases, with 19 bases separating them. In nucleotides, the CDR3 is TGTGCCAGCAGCCAAGAGGGGGGAACAGGGAGGGAGGATACGCAGTATTTT. Translating gives CASSQEGGTGREDTQYF.

There are many counts of this clonotype. The chain uses TRBV5-1 and TRBJ2-5; 10 bases are a match to TRBD1. In germline, CDR1 is SGHRS, CDR2 YFSETQ. V lost 4 bases, J lost 0 bases, and 9 bases stayed unmatched. The CDR3 loop spans 17 amino acids. The DNA of the CDR3 is TGCGCCAGCAGCCAGACAGGGGGCGATCCGTACCAAGAGACCCAGTACTTC. Its protein product is CASSQTGGDPYQETQYF.

The V and J genes are TRBV5-5 and TRBJ2-1, with 7 bases aligning to TRBD2. The CDR3 is 14 amino acids. Trimming removed 4 bases from V and 2 bases from J; junction bases left unmatched: 3. Germline values: CDR1 SGHKS, CDR2 YYEKEE (reference sequence). CDR3 amino acids: CASSLSGPYNEQFF. DNA for the CDR3: TGTGCCAGCAGCCTTAGCGGGCCCTACAATGAGCAGTTCTTC.

This clonotype was counted a few times. The chain's CDR3 is CAISPVRIGTDTQYF. CDR3 sequence (DNA): TGTGCCATCAGTCCCGTTAGAATCGGCACAGATACGCAGTATTTT. This chain uses TRBV10-3 with TRBJ2-3; no clear D. Trimming took 5 bases from V and 1 from J, leaving 13 bases between them. CDR3 length: 15 residues. Looked up from germline, CDR1 is ENHRY and CDR2 is SYGVKD.

The chain has TRBV29-1 and TRBJ2-3; possibly TRBD1 or TRBD2 for D (5 bases each). With 7 bases removed from V and 4 bases from J, the gap between germline ends came to 15 bases. This CDR3 region has 13 residues. Germline V lookup: CDR1 SQVTM, CDR2 ANQGSEA. The CDR3 DNA reads as TGCAGCGGTTGTTGGGGGATCGCAGATACGCAGTATTTT. Amino acid sequence: CSGCWGIADTQYF.

The rearrangement links TRBV9 to TRBJ2-2; 8 positions agree with TRBD2. The V gene end was trimmed by 1 base and the J gene end by 3 bases; junction bases not matched to a gene: 11. Germline lookup yields CDR1 SGDLS and CDR2 YYNGEE. The CDR3 contains 18 residues. This chain's CDR3 is CASSVRTSSGFDTGELFF. The DNA for the CDR3 is TGTGCCAGCAGCGTACGTACTTCTAGCGGGTTCGACACCGGGGAGCTGTTTTTT.

The V and J genes are TRBV20-1 and TRBJ2-5, with D possibly TRBD1 on 6 matching bases. Trimming removed 1 base at V and 4 bases at J, with 13 bases between. Germline-derived CDR1 and CDR2 are DFQATT and SNEGSKA (reference sequence). This CDR3 contains 14 residues. CDR3 coding DNA: TGCAGTGCTAGAGGCCAATTAGGGGGAGAGACCCAGTACTTC. This codes for CSARGQLGGETQYF.

The V gene is TRBV20-1, the J gene TRBJ2-1; 11 bases map to TRBD2. This CDR3 is 18 amino acids long. V was pared by 6 bases and J by 8 bases, with 21 bases of the junction left unmatched. From germline, CDR1 is DFQATT and CDR2 SNEGSKA (reference sequence). The CDR3 is CSARNTRPTSGATDEQFF. CDR3 sequence (DNA): TGCAGTGCGCGCAACACGAGGCCGACTAGCGGGGCCACCGATGAGCAGTTCTTC.

The sample holds a few counts of this clonotype. This chain links TRBV18 with TRBJ2-1; possible D gene TRBD2, 6 bases. This CDR3 is 17 amino acids long. V was shortened by 0 bases and J by 5 bases, with 17 bases between the two germline ends. CDR1 and CDR2 from the germline V gene are KGHSH and LQKENI. This CDR3 is CASSPPGQGGRNNEQFF. The DNA of the CDR3 is TGTGCCAGCTCACCACCTGGGCAGGGAGGTAGAAACAATGAGCAGTTCTTC.

This clonotype turned up a few times. The chain uses TRBV2 and TRBJ2-1, with TRBD2 identical over 7 bases. Per the germline V gene, CDR1 is SNHLY and CDR2 is FYNNEI. V dropped 6 bases and J dropped 9; count of bases not matched to a gene: 8. The CDR3 loop spans 13 amino acids. CDR3 protein: CASRVLSGAEQFF. In nucleotides, the CDR3 is TGTGCCAGCAGGGTTTTGAGCGGGGCTGAGCAGTTCTTC.

V gene TRBV27 combines with J gene TRBJ2-5; TRBD2 is a possible D gene (5 bases). Germline CDR1 reads MNHEY; CDR2 reads SMNVEV (reference sequence). The V gene lost 7 bases and the J gene lost 7 bases, with 19 bases spanning the gap. The CDR3 contains 14 residues. The chain's CDR3 is CASNPGRNSGTQYF. The CDR3 DNA sequence: TGTGCCAGCAACCCGGGAAGGAATTCAGGGACCCAGTACTTC.

This clonotype has more than one count but fewer than ten. The gene calls are TRBV14 and TRBJ2-1; D not certain. V lost 0 bases, J lost 8 bases, and 14 bases lay in between. The CDR3 covers 15 residues. CDR1 SGHDN and CDR2 FVKESK come from the germline V gene. In nucleotides, the CDR3 is TGTGCCAGCAGCCAAGATGGGAAGGGAAGGCATGAGCAGTTCTTC. Residues: CASSQDGKGRHEQFF.

This clonotype was seen repeatedly, ten times or more. This chain connects TRBV5-1 to TRBJ2-5; 11 nucleotides match TRBD1. V lost 4 bases and J lost 4; bases outside the gene matches: 6. Germline V CDR1 and CDR2: SGHRS, YFSETQ. The CDR3 is 15 residues long. The CDR3 DNA reads TGCGCCAGCAGCAACCCCGGACAGGGGGCAGAGACCCAGTACTTC. This codes for CASSNPGQGAETQYF.

This CDR3 is CASSTSRPGLAGGPTFPFF. In nucleotides, the CDR3 is TGTGCCAGCAGCACCTCCAGGCCGGGACTAGCGGGAGGGCCTACCTTTCCGTTCTTC. J is TRBJ2-1 and V is TRBV28, with 16 bases lining up with TRBD2. Unmatched junction bases numbered 23, after V lost 6 bases and J lost 15 bases. Germline values: CDR1 MDHEN, CDR2 SYDVKM. CDR3 length: 19 residues.

This clonotype was detected a few times. The chain has TRBV11-2 and TRBJ1-1; maybe TRBD1 (6 bases). The germline CDR1 and CDR2 sequences are SGHAT and FQNNGV. This CDR3 has 16 amino acids. V shed 5 bases and J shed 4 bases, with 20 bases lying between them. CDR3 in DNA: TGTGCCAGCAGCGAGGGAGACAGAGGGGGTGGCACTGAAGCTTTCTTT. Residues: CASSEGDRGGGTEAFF.